The sequence of this TCR beta chain was determined in a study of T cell clones after liver transplantation. TCRdb's copy holds only in-frame clones and misses some; the assay was immunoSEQ multiplex PCR. The top ten hold about 0.89% of the sample, which has 98,000 or so clones, around four fifths seen once. The J segment lost 4 bases and the V segment lost 3 bases, leaving 5 bases of the junction unmatched. This CDR3 is built from 15 residues. Germline V lookup: CDR1 SGDLS, CDR2 YYNGEE. This clone was picked up one time. Sorting of unstimulated PBMCs yielded separate CD3+CD4+ and CD3+CD8+ fractions. The origin of this receptor is a human donor who received a liver transplant. The starting material was CD4+ T cells from blood, obtained before liver transplant. V gene TRBV9 combines with J gene TRBJ2-1, with 9 bases lining up with TRBD2. The CDR3 is CASSARLAEYNEQFF. The CDR3 DNA sequence: TGTGCCAGCAGCGCTCGACTAGCGGAGTACAATGAGCAGTTCTTC.